Sequencing of this T cell receptor (beta chain) was carried out in a study of identical twins. A universal primer binding site was introduced by template switching. The final cDNA contained unique molecular identifiers. TCRdb reanalysed the 5' RACE reads using MiXCR and keeps one entry per CDR3 protein. The table lists a few hundred thousand distinct CDR3 sequences, approximately 11% of them singletons. Trimming cost V 0 bases and J 7 bases, with 18 bases left between them. The CDR3 runs 16 residues. Overall study results and limits: High-abundance cord blood beta clonotypes had fewer insertions; memory repertoires showed none.

For this clonotype: Its target is not known.

These data also featured in a second study, about yellow fever vaccine responses in identical twins. This second report adds: Vaccine-induced T cell responses in twins were reportedly observed to appear partly convergent, partly personalized.

Sequences were obtained from memory (CD45RO+) T cells sorted from blood. The V call is TRBV12-3 or TRBV12-4, the J call TRBJ1-1; D remains ambiguous. This receptor was taken from a woman younger than 30 in good health. The CDR3 spells CASSLARGKVGHEAFF. The CDR3 region has the DNA TGTGCCAGCAGTTTAGCCCGGGGAAAGGTGGGTCATGAAGCTTTCTTT.